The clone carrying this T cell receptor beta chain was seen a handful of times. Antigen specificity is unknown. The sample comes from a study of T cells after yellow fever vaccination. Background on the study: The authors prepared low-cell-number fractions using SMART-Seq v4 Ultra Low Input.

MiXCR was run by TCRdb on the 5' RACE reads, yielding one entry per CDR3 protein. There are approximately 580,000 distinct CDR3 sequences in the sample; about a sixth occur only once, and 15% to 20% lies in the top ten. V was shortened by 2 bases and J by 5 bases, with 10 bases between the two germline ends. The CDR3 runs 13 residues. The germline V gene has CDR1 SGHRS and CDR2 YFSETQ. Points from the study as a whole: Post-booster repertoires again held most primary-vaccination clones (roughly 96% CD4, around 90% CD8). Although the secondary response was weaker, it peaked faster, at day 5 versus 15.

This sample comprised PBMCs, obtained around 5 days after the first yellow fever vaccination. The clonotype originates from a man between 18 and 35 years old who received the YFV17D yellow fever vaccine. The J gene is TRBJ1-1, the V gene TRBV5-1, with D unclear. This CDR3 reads CASSLIGFTEAFF. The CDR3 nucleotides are TGCGCCAGCAGCTTAATTGGGTTTACTGAAGCTTTCTTT. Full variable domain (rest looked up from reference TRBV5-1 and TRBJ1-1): KAGVTQTPRYLIKTRGQQVTLSCSPISGHRSVSWYQQTPGQGLQFLFEYFSETQRNKGNFPGRFSGRQFSNSRSEMNVSTLELGDSALYLCASSLIGFTEAFFGQGTRLTVV.